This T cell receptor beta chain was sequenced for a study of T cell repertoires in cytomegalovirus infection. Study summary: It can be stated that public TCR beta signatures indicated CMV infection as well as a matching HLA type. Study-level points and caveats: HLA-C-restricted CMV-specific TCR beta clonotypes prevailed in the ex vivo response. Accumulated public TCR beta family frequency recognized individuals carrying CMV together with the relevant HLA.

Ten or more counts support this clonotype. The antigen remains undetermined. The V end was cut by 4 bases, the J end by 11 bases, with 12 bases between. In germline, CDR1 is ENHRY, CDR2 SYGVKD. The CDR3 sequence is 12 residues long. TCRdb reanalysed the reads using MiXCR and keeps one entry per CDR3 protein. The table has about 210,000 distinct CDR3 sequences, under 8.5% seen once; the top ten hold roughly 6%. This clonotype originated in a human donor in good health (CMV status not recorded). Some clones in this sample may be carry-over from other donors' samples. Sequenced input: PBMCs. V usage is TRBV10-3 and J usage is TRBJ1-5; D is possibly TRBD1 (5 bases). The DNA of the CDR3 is TGTGCCATCAGTGGAGATTCAGGGTCCCAGCATTTT. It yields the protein CAISGDSGSQHF.